Below, 23 T cell receptor beta chains from the same sample are listed, as sequenced in a study of cytomegalovirus exposure and HLA in healthy donors. PCR was performed using 60 Vbeta and 13 Jbeta primers. Measured with immunoSEQ multiplex PCR; TCRdb has only the in-frame clones, and not every one. The sample shows 95,000 to 150,000 clones, 77% of them seen only once. Sequencing was carried out using PBMCs. The source is a woman in her forties in good health and CMV-seropositive.

CDR3 amino acids: CAISESDSPQETQYF. CDR3 sequence (DNA): TGTGCCATCAGTGAGTCGGACTCACCTCAAGAGACCCAGTACTTC. This chain uses TRBV10-3 with TRBJ2-5; a weak D match, TRBD2 (5 bases). Germline V CDR1 and CDR2: ENHRY, SYGVKD. V was trimmed by 0 bases and J by 2 bases, leaving 10 bases between them. CDR3 length: 15 amino acids.

The chain combines TRBV7-9 with TRBJ2-1; a weak D match, TRBD1 (6 bases). Trimming shortened V by 6 bases and J by 6 bases, and 15 bases separated the two germline ends. CDR3 length: 14 amino acids. Germline CDR1 and CDR2: SEHNR and FQNEAQ (reference sequence). The CDR3 nucleotides read TGTGCCAGCAGGCTAATGGGGGCGGGCAATGAGCAGTTCTTC. Its protein is CASRLMGAGNEQFF.

This chain joins TRBV2 and TRBJ2-3, with 14 bases that match TRBD2. This CDR3 has 17 amino acids. The ends lost 4 bases at V and 7 bases at J; junction bases unmatched: 10. Germline lookup yields CDR1 SNHLY and CDR2 FYNNEI. This chain's CDR3 is CASSAATSGREGNTQYF. CDR3 sequence (DNA): TGTGCCAGCAGTGCGGCGACTAGCGGGAGGGAGGGGAATACGCAGTATTTT.

The chain is built from TRBV10-1 and TRBJ1-4; possibly TRBD1 for D (6 bases). This CDR3 is built from 15 residues. Trimming took off 0 bases at V and 7 bases at J, with 12 bases between the two ends. Germline CDR1 and CDR2: WNHNN and SYGVQD (reference sequence). The CDR3 is CASSESGGRAEKLFF. CDR3 coding DNA: TGCGCCAGCAGTGAGTCGGGGGGGCGCGCTGAAAAACTGTTTTTT.

The rearrangement joins TRBV19 to TRBJ2-6; 10 nucleotides line up with TRBD1. This CDR3 comprises 17 residues. The ends lost 5 bases at V and 3 bases at J; junction bases unmatched: 7. From germline, CDR1 is LNHDA and CDR2 SQIVND (reference sequence). Here the CDR3 DNA reads TGTGCCAGTAGTCCCCGACAGGGGGCAGGTGGGGCCAACGTCCTGACTTTC. Amino acid sequence: CASSPRQGAGGANVLTF.

The sample holds one count of this clone. V and J are TRBV6-6 and TRBJ1-1; unclear D gene. The germline V and J ends were trimmed by 6 bases and 1 base, with 9 bases remaining between them. The CDR3 is 13 amino acids. CDR1 and CDR2 (germline): MNHNY, SVGAGI (reference sequence). The CDR3, as DNA: TGTGCCAGCAGAAACAGAAAGAACACTGAAGCTTTCTTT. Its protein product is CASRNRKNTEAFF.

V gene TRBV5-1 combines with J gene TRBJ2-7; possibly TRBD2 for D (7 bases). The V end was cut by 0 bases, the J end by 2 bases, with 12 bases between. This CDR3 region has 15 residues. The germline V gene encodes CDR1 SGHRS and CDR2 YFSETQ. The CDR3 sequence: CASSLAVGGPYEQYF. The CDR3 DNA follows: TGCGCCAGCAGCTTGGCCGTCGGGGGGCCCTACGAGCAGTACTTC.

This clone was recorded once. This sequence joins TRBV5-1 and TRBJ2-3; a possible D gene is TRBD1 (6 bases). V lost 0 bases, J lost 2 bases, and 10 bases lay in between. Germline-derived CDR1 and CDR2 are SGHRS and YFSETQ. CDR3 length: 15 residues. CDR3 in DNA: TGCGCCAGCAGCTTGGCAGGGACATACACAGATACGCAGTATTTT. Its protein product is CASSLAGTYTDTQYF.

The chain links TRBV5-1 to TRBJ2-1, with a possible D match to TRBD2 (5 bases). The CDR3 loop spans 13 amino acids. V was cut by 4 bases and J by 10 bases, with 15 bases left in between. Germline V gene lookup returns CDR1 SGHRS and CDR2 YFSETQ. The CDR3 coding sequence is TGCGCCAGCAGCCCGGGATTTCTGGGCGAGCAGTTCTTC. Amino acids: CASSPGFLGEQFF.

The chain has TRBV7-6 and TRBJ2-2, with 12 bases lining up with TRBD2. The germline CDR1 and CDR2 sequences are SGHVS and FNYEAQ. The CDR3 consists of 17 residues. V trimming: 5 bases; J trimming: 4 bases; junction bases outside the gene matches: 8. CDR3 protein: CASSPTSGRGGTGELFF. CDR3 in DNA: TGTGCCAGCAGCCCGACTAGCGGGAGAGGCGGCACCGGGGAGCTGTTTTTT.

The chain has TRBV7-6 and TRBJ1-1; D unclear. CDR1 and CDR2 (germline): SGHVS, FNYEAQ. The germline V and J ends were trimmed by 2 bases and 1 base, with 11 bases remaining between them. The CDR3 covers 15 residues. This CDR3 reads CASSLTQAPNTEAFF. CDR3 DNA: TGTGCCAGCAGCTTAACGCAGGCCCCGAACACTGAAGCTTTCTTT.

About this clone itself: At one of its ends the junction is not consistent with the germline gene, which may arise from a read error. V is TRBV28 and J is TRBJ1-1; D might be TRBD1 (5 bases). In germline, CDR1 is MDHEN, CDR2 SYDVKM. The CDR3 totals 14 residues. CDR3 loop: CASSFSGLNTEAFF. In DNA, the CDR3 is TGTGCCAGCAGTTTTTCAGGGTTGAATACTGAAGCTTTCTTT.

The rearrangement joins TRBV19 to TRBJ1-5, with a possible D match to TRBD1 (6 bases). The CDR3 is made up of 19 amino acids. V dropped 4 bases and J dropped 6 bases, with 28 bases sitting between them. Germline values: CDR1 LNHDA, CDR2 SQIVND (reference sequence). CDR3 in DNA: TGTGCCAGTAGTAGTCTGACGGAGAGGGGGAGCAGGGTCAGTCAGCCCCAGCATTTT. The encoded protein is CASSSLTERGSRVSQPQHF.

The chain couples TRBV28 to TRBJ2-2, with 9 bases matching TRBD1. After removal of 6 bases from V and 3 bases from J, the junction contained 8 bases not matched to a gene. There are 16 residues in the CDR3. Germline V gene sequence: CDR1 MDHEN, CDR2 SYDVKM. The CDR3 DNA reads as TGTGCCAGCAGCAAAGCGGGACAGGGAGACACCGGGGAGCTGTTTTTT. Translating gives CASSKAGQGDTGELFF.

The V gene is TRBV6-1, the J gene TRBJ2-1; 10 nucleotides match TRBD2. From germline, CDR1 is MNHNS and CDR2 SASEGT. The CDR3 extends over 16 amino acids. The J segment lost 1 base and the V segment lost 3 bases, leaving 3 bases of the junction unmatched. The CDR3 region has the DNA TGTGCCAGCAGTGAGCAACTAGCGGGATCCTACAATGAGCAGTTCTTC. Protein: CASSEQLAGSYNEQFF.

This chain uses TRBV28 with TRBJ1-2, with 7 bases identical to TRBD1. In germline, CDR1 is MDHEN, CDR2 SYDVKM. This CDR3 spans 15 amino acids. Unmatched junction bases numbered 3, after V lost 1 base and J lost 1 base. Here the CDR3 reads CASSLSSGGNYGYTF. Written as DNA, the CDR3 is TGTGCCAGCAGTTTATCGTCAGGGGGTAACTATGGCTACACCTTC.

V gene TRBV9 combines with J gene TRBJ2-5, with 14 bases aligning to TRBD2. The V gene end was trimmed by 0 bases and the J gene end by 5 bases; junction bases not matched to a gene: 9. Germline V gene data show CDR1 as SGDLS and CDR2 as YYNGEE. The CDR3 totals 18 residues. CDR3 nucleotides: TGTGCCAGCAGCGTAGCTAAGACTAGCGGGAGGGGGGGGGAGACCCAGTACTTC. Amino acids: CASSVAKTSGRGGETQYF.

This CDR3 is CASSQESGRPYSEQYF. The CDR3 nucleotides are TGCGCCAGCAGCCAAGAGAGCGGGAGGCCCTATTCCGAGCAGTACTTC. The chain combines TRBV4-1 with TRBJ2-7, with TRBD2 matching 9 bases. The CDR3 has 16 amino acids. V shed 0 bases, J shed 6 bases, and the junction held 9 bases outside the gene matches. Germline V CDR1 and CDR2: MGHRA, YSYEKL.

This sequence joins TRBV19 and TRBJ1-1; D ambiguous. CDR3 size: 14 residues. Germline V gives CDR1 LNHDA, CDR2 SQIVND (reference sequence). V lost 6 bases and J 4 bases, leaving 15 bases between the germline ends. The CDR3 here is CASSLRRAGTEAFF. The CDR3 DNA is TGTGCCAGTAGCCTCCGGAGGGCCGGCACTGAAGCTTTCTTT.

J is TRBJ2-2 and V is TRBV7-9; 7 nucleotides line up with TRBD2. The length of the CDR3 is 15 residues. J was trimmed by 6 bases and V by 1 base; bases with no gene match: 5. Germline CDR1 and CDR2: SEHNR and FQNEAQ (reference sequence). CDR3 DNA: TGTGCCAGCAGCTTAGATGTAGCGGGCCCCGGGGAGCTGTTTTTT. Residues: CASSLDVAGPGELFF. Based on the CDR3 plus reference TRBV7-9 and TRBJ2-2, the full variable domain is DTGVSQNPRHKITKRGQNVTFRCDPISEHNRLYWYRQTLGQGPEFLTYFQNEAQLEKSRLLSDRFSAERPKGSFSTLEIQRTEQGDSAMYLCASSLDVAGPGELFFGEGSRLTVL.

The chain employs TRBV7-9 and TRBJ1-1; 7 positions match TRBD1. The CDR3 is 15 residues long. Germline values: CDR1 SEHNR, CDR2 FQNEAQ (reference sequence). Trimming at V came to 3 bases and at J to 3 bases, leaving 7 bases not matched to a gene. As DNA, the CDR3 is TGTGCCAGCAGCTTTCCCGGCAGGGGGGACACTGAAGCTTTCTTT. It is translated as CASSFPGRGDTEAFF.

J is TRBJ2-7 and V is TRBV5-1, with D possibly matching TRBD2 (6 bases). This CDR3 region has 13 residues. CDR1 and CDR2 (germline): SGHRS, YFSETQ. Trimming pared 2 bases from V and 3 bases from J, leaving 9 bases between. CDR3 protein: CASSFGGYYEQYF. CDR3 coding DNA: TGCGCCAGCAGCTTCGGGGGATACTACGAGCAGTACTTC. Variable domain in full (rest from reference TRBV5-1 and TRBJ2-7): KAGVTQTPRYLIKTRGQQVTLSCSPISGHRSVSWYQQTPGQGLQFLFEYFSETQRNKGNFPGRFSGRQFSNSRSEMNVSTLELGDSALYLCASSFGGYYEQYFGPGTRLTVT.

The chain links TRBV28 to TRBJ2-1, with TRBD2 identical over 9 bases. From germline, CDR1 is MDHEN and CDR2 SYDVKM. CDR3 length equals 16 residues. Germline trimming cut 6 bases from V and 3 bases from J; bases unmatched to any gene: 9. The CDR3 protein is CASSSFSGRHYNEQFF. The CDR3 nucleotides are TGTGCCAGCAGCTCATTTAGCGGGAGACACTACAATGAGCAGTTCTTC.